The 30 T cell receptor beta chains below come from one sample, sequenced in a study of regulatory T cells in long-lasting Graves disease. Time point reported: persistent/refractory GD, antithyroid drugs over 5 years with positive TRAb. Isolated PBMC RNA provided the starting material for the TCR library. Libraries of TCR beta came from iRepertoire HTBI primers plus Arm-PCR of CDR3 regions. From the multiplex PCR reads, TCRdb called clonotypes with MiXCR, one entry per CDR3 protein. Of over 250,000 distinct CDR3 sequences listed, 22% are singletons. The starting material was peripheral blood mononuclear cells (PBMCs), obtained when the disease was refractory, from a patient treated with antithyroid drugs. The receptors shown here come from a female donor with Graves disease.

This clonotype was counted many times. This chain joins TRBV6-2 or TRBV6-3 and TRBJ2-7; TRBD1 or TRBD2 may be the D gene (5 bases each). The CDR3 is 12 residues long. Germline V gene data show CDR1 as MNHEY and CDR2 as SVGEGT. The germline V and J ends were trimmed by 7 bases and 2 bases, with 9 bases remaining between them. The CDR3: CASNEGPYEQYF. The CDR3 nucleotides are TGTGCCAGCAATGAGGGGCCCTACGAGCAGTACTTC.

This clonotype was counted a few times. This chain joins TRBV6-2 or TRBV6-3 and TRBJ2-7, with D possibly matching TRBD2 (6 bases). V lost 6 bases to trimming and J lost 2 bases, with 17 bases between them. CDR3 size: 15 residues. Germline V CDR1 and CDR2: MNHEY, SVGEGT. CDR3 bases: TGTGCCAGCAGGCACAGCCCTACGGGAGCCTACGAGCAGTACTTC. It specifies CASRHSPTGAYEQYF.

This clonotype was seen at least ten times. The gene calls are TRBV5-1 and TRBJ2-7, with D possibly matching TRBD2 (5 bases). The CDR3 spans 15 residues. Germline V gene data show CDR1 as SGHRS and CDR2 as YFSETQ. V dropped 8 bases and J dropped 0 bases, with 18 bases sitting between them. The CDR3 reads CASRRSGSSSYEQYF. In nucleotides, the CDR3 is TGCGCCAGTAGACGGAGCGGCTCGAGCTCCTACGAGCAGTACTTC.

This clonotype was counted between two and nine times. This sequence joins TRBV20-1 and TRBJ2-7; perhaps TRBD2 as D (6 bases). V lost 2 bases to trimming and J lost 1 base, with 12 bases between them. Per the germline V gene, CDR1 is DFQATT and CDR2 is SNEGSKA (reference sequence). This CDR3 has 14 amino acids. The CDR3 sequence: CSARPGRQSYEQYF. The CDR3 coding sequence is TGCAGTGCTAGACCCGGGAGACAGTCCTACGAGCAGTACTTC.

V gene TRBV20-1 combines with J gene TRBJ2-1; 8 nucleotides align to TRBD2. The CDR3 runs 13 residues. The junction had 8 bases not matched to a gene; V was cut back by 7 bases and J by 6 bases. CDR1 DFQATT and CDR2 SNEGSKA come from the germline V gene (reference sequence). DNA of the CDR3: TGCAGTGTACCGCGGGAGGAGGCCAATGAGCAGTTCTTC. Amino acids: CSVPREEANEQFF.

This clonotype was counted between two and nine times. The rearrangement joins TRBV19 to TRBJ2-4; perhaps TRBD1 as D (6 bases). V shed 3 bases and J shed 8 bases, with 11 bases lying between them. CDR1 and CDR2 (germline): LNHDA, SQIVND (reference sequence). The CDR3 spans 13 residues. CDR3 bases: TGTGCCAGTAGTATCCTCGCAGGGGACATTCAGTACTTC. Its protein is CASSILAGDIQYF.

This clonotype showed up many times. The rearrangement joins TRBV11-2 to TRBJ1-1; TRBD1 might be the D (5 bases). Germline CDR1 SGHAT, CDR2 FQNNGV. This CDR3 is built from 18 residues. With 8 bases removed from V and 1 base from J, the gap between germline ends came to 26 bases. The CDR3 DNA reads as TGTGCCAGCGGTCCCTCGGGGGGATGGGGAGGAACGAACACTGAAGCTTTCTTT. Its translation is CASGPSGGWGGTNTEAFF.

This clonotype has a count of ten or more. This chain joins TRBV6-5 and TRBJ2-7; no reliable D call. In germline, CDR1 is MNHEY, CDR2 SVGAGI. V lost 2 bases and J 2 bases, leaving 7 bases between the germline ends. This CDR3 region has 13 residues. The CDR3 loop reads CASSYNAPYEQYF. The CDR3 bases are TGTGCCAGCAGTTACAACGCGCCCTACGAGCAGTACTTC.

This rearrangement joins TRBV20-1 to TRBJ2-5; 13 bases are shared with TRBD2. V was pared by 3 bases and J by 7 bases, with 8 bases of the junction left unmatched. From germline, CDR1 is DFQATT and CDR2 SNEGSKA (reference sequence). This CDR3 is built from 15 residues. The CDR3, as DNA: TGCAGTGCTAGGGGGGGACTAGCGGGACCGGGGACCCAGTACTTC. Translating it yields CSARGGLAGPGTQYF.

There are many counts of this clonotype. V usage is TRBV18 and J usage is TRBJ1-1, with 8 positions matching TRBD1. Trimming cost V 3 bases and J 3 bases; bases outside gene matches: 3. This CDR3 is 14 amino acids long. Germline V gene sequence: CDR1 KGHSH, CDR2 LQKENI. The CDR3 DNA follows: TGTGCCAGCTCACCCGGGACAGGTCACACTGAAGCTTTCTTT. Protein sequence: CASSPGTGHTEAFF.

There are a few counts of this clonotype. This chain links TRBV6-1 with TRBJ1-1, with TRBD1 as a possible D gene (6 bases). The CDR3 contains 16 residues. The germline CDR1 and CDR2 sequences are MNHNS and SASEGT. V was clipped by 5 bases and J by 0 bases, with 16 bases between them. This CDR3 reads CASSPDGGWMNTEAFF. Here the CDR3 DNA reads TGTGCCAGCAGTCCCGACGGGGGCTGGATGAACACTGAAGCTTTCTTT.

This clonotype showed up just a few times. The chain uses TRBV5-1 and TRBJ1-6; D is unresolved. V was shortened by 0 bases and J by 10 bases, with 11 bases between the two germline ends. CDR1 SGHRS and CDR2 YFSETQ come from the germline V gene. The CDR3 covers 14 residues. In DNA form, the CDR3 reads TGCGCCAGCAGCTTGGTGGTTGGGGAGTCACCCCTCCACTTT. The encoded protein is CASSLVVGESPLHF.

This clonotype was found many times. This rearrangement joins TRBV28 to TRBJ1-1; D not certain. The length of the CDR3 is 12 residues. In germline, CDR1 is MDHEN, CDR2 SYDVKM. V was clipped by 6 bases and J by 2 bases, with 7 bases between them. CDR3 region: CASRTTNTEAFF. CDR3 coding DNA: TGTGCCAGCAGAACAACCAACACTGAAGCTTTCTTT.

This clonotype came up a few times. The V call is TRBV6-1, the J call TRBJ1-5; possibly TRBD1 for D (6 bases). Germline lookup yields CDR1 MNHNS and CDR2 SASEGT. Between the trimmed V and J ends, which lost 2 bases and 9 bases, there was a span of 20 bases. There are 16 residues in the CDR3. The CDR3 DNA sequence: TGTGCCAGCAGTGAACCGACCCAACACAGGGTATCGCCCCAGCATTTT. Amino acids: CASSEPTQHRVSPQHF.

The rearrangement joins TRBV10-3 to TRBJ1-1; D is possibly TRBD1 (6 bases). Trimming removed 0 bases at V and 1 base at J, with 18 bases between. Germline V CDR1 and CDR2: ENHRY, SYGVKD. This CDR3 spans 18 amino acids. The CDR3 region is CAISESSSGAGANTEAFF. CDR3 in DNA: TGTGCCATCAGTGAGTCATCTTCAGGGGCTGGAGCGAACACTGAAGCTTTCTTT.

This clonotype was seen at least ten times. The chain uses TRBV29-1 and TRBJ2-7; 9 bases agree with TRBD2. The junction had 10 bases not matched to a gene; V was cut back by 1 base and J by 6 bases. The CDR3 is made up of 15 amino acids. The V gene's germline CDR1 is SQVTM and CDR2 ANQGSEA. The CDR3 loop reads CSVEVSGGRVCEQYF. DNA of the CDR3: TGCAGCGTTGAAGTCAGTGGCGGGAGGGTCTGCGAGCAGTACTTC.

This clonotype came up a few times. The chain uses TRBV4-1 and TRBJ1-6; no reliable D call. The CDR3 loop spans 15 amino acids. Germline values: CDR1 MGHRA, CDR2 YSYEKL. V was shortened by 1 base and J by 3 bases, with 7 bases between the two germline ends. The CDR3 spells CASSQGAGYNSPLHF. CDR3 DNA sequence: TGCGCCAGCAGCCAAGGAGCAGGCTATAATTCACCCCTCCACTTT.

The chain combines TRBV19 with TRBJ2-7, with a possible D match to TRBD2 (6 bases). Germline V gene sequence: CDR1 LNHDA, CDR2 SQIVND (reference sequence). The V end lost 0 bases, the J end lost 3 bases, and 12 bases lay between the germline ends. The CDR3 is 15 amino acids. CDR3 nucleotide sequence: TGTGCCAGTAGTATAGATCCGAGGGGACTCTACGAGCAGTACTTC. Its protein product is CASSIDPRGLYEQYF. The full variable domain, rest sourced from reference TRBV19 and TRBJ2-7, is DGGITQSPKYLFRKEGQNVTLSCEQNLNHDAMYWYRQDPGQGLRLIYYSQIVNDFQKGDIAEGYSVSREKKESFPLTVTSAQKNPTAFYLCASSIDPRGLYEQYFGPGTRLTVT.

The chain uses TRBV3-1 and TRBJ2-5, with TRBD2 identical over 9 bases. V dropped 1 base and J dropped 10; count of bases not matched to a gene: 7. Looked up from germline, CDR1 is LGHDT and CDR2 is YNNKEL (reference sequence). The CDR3 runs to 14 residues. CDR3 nucleotides: TGTGCCAGCAGCCAAGGGACTAGCGAGTTTTTCCAGTACTTC. It specifies CASSQGTSEFFQYF.

This clonotype was recorded a few times. The chain couples TRBV6-1 to TRBJ1-2; D gene unclear. V lost 2 bases, J lost 8 bases, and 12 bases lay in between. This CDR3 comprises 13 residues. Germline lookup yields CDR1 MNHNS and CDR2 SASEGT. The CDR3 DNA is TGTGCCAGCAGTGAACAAGTTAACCTGGGCTACACCTTC. This codes for CASSEQVNLGYTF.

The genes are TRBV11-2 and TRBJ1-2; tentative D call: TRBD1 (5 bases). V was clipped by 0 bases and J by 7 bases, with 6 bases between them. The CDR3 totals 12 residues. The germline CDR1 and CDR2 sequences are SGHAT and FQNNGV. The DNA of the CDR3 is TGTGCCAGCAGCTTAGAGGGGGGTGGCTACACCTTC. This encodes CASSLEGGGYTF.

This rearrangement joins TRBV7-2 to TRBJ2-5, with D perhaps TRBD2 (6 bases). V lost 2 bases and J 4 bases, leaving 17 bases between the germline ends. Germline CDR1 SGHTA, CDR2 FQGNSA. The CDR3 spans 16 residues. This chain's CDR3 is CASSLLLGGGGETQYF. Here the CDR3 DNA reads TGTGCCAGCAGCTTACTTCTGGGAGGAGGAGGAGAGACCCAGTACTTC.

This clonotype was recorded at least ten times. J is TRBJ1-2 and V is TRBV24-1; the D is unclear. The germline gives CDR1 KGHDR, CDR2 SFDVKD. V was trimmed by 5 bases and J by 8 bases, leaving 17 bases between them. The CDR3 extends over 14 amino acids. CDR3 amino acids: CATSATRGFSGYTF. DNA of the CDR3: TGTGCCACCAGTGCCACCCGAGGGTTTAGCGGCTACACCTTC.

This clonotype was counted many times. The V gene is TRBV2, the J gene TRBJ1-3; no clear D gene. Germline CDR1 reads SNHLY; CDR2 reads FYNNEI. The CDR3 runs to 17 residues. Deletions cut 8 bases from V and 1 base from J, with 21 bases between. The CDR3 sequence is CASHPLVAGSSGNTIYF. CDR3 in DNA: TGTGCCAGCCATCCTCTAGTCGCGGGGAGTTCTGGAAACACCATATATTTT.

This clonotype was found many times. The rearrangement uses TRBV11-2 and TRBJ2-7; tentatively, D is TRBD1 (8 bases). This CDR3 has 16 residues. The germline CDR1 and CDR2 sequences are SGHAT and FQNNGV. V shed 5 bases and J shed 3 bases, with 20 bases lying between them. CDR3 sequence reads: CASSTHRGGKNYEQYF. As DNA, the CDR3 is TGTGCCAGCAGCACCCACAGGGGGGGCAAAAACTACGAGCAGTACTTC.

This clonotype appeared many times. This chain uses TRBV12-3 or TRBV12-4 with TRBJ1-5; TRBD1 might be the D (5 bases). Trimming removed 0 bases at V and 3 bases at J, with 6 bases between. This CDR3 is 14 amino acids long. The CDR3 DNA reads as TGTGCCAGCAGTTTAGCAGGGGACAATCAGCCCCAGCATTTT. It encodes CASSLAGDNQPQHF.

As for this clonotype: This clone may be a read error of a much larger clone one base away. The rearrangement links TRBV6-1 to TRBJ1-5, with D unclear. V was trimmed by 10 bases and J by 0 bases, leaving 13 bases between them. Per germline, CDR1 MNHNS and CDR2 SASEGT. CDR3 length: 14 amino acids. The CDR3 DNA is TGTGCCAACTATAACGAATATAGCAATCAGCCCCAGCATTTT. Translating it yields CANYNEYSNQPQHF.

This clonotype was counted at least ten times. V usage is TRBV13 and J usage is TRBJ1-1, with a possible D match to TRBD1 (6 bases). V gave up 5 bases and J gave up 4 bases, with 8 bases separating them. Per the germline V gene, CDR1 is PRHDT and CDR2 is FYEKMQ (reference sequence). The CDR3 totals 12 residues. The CDR3 bases are TGTGCCAGCAGCCAGGGGTCCACTGAAGCTTTCTTT. Its translation is CASSQGSTEAFF.

This clonotype came up a few times. V and J are TRBV4-3 and TRBJ1-1, with D possibly matching TRBD1 (6 bases). Deletions cut 0 bases from V and 6 bases from J, with 14 bases between. Germline assignment: CDR1 LGHNA and CDR2 YSLEER. This CDR3 is 15 amino acids long. CDR3 sequence reads: CASSQEDSTFSEAFF. CDR3 nucleotide sequence: TGCGCCAGCAGCCAAGAGGACAGTACTTTCTCTGAAGCTTTCTTT.

This clonotype was counted a few times. This chain joins TRBV7-8 and TRBJ2-2, with 12 bases identical to TRBD2. The germline gives CDR1 SGHVS, CDR2 FQNEAQ. V lost 6 bases to trimming and J lost 7 bases; unmatched junction nucleotides: 6. CDR3 length: 15 residues. CDR3 nucleotide sequence: TGTGCCAGCAGGGAGCTAGCGGGAGGGAACGGGGAGCTGTTTTTT. This translates into CASRELAGGNGELFF.